The 11 T cell receptor beta chains below come from one sample, sequenced in a study of T cells after yellow fever vaccination. TCRdb reanalysed the 5' RACE reads using MiXCR and keeps one entry per CDR3 protein. Among 250,000 or so distinct CDR3 sequences listed, about 3.9% were seen once. Sequencing was performed on PBMCs, taken 15 days after the yellow fever booster vaccination. The receptors come from a man younger than 35 who received the YFV17D yellow fever vaccine.

This clonotype was picked up many times. The chain combines TRBV5-1 with TRBJ2-7, with D possibly being TRBD2 (6 bases). In germline, CDR1 is SGHRS, CDR2 YFSETQ. The V and J ends lost 0 bases and 4 bases respectively, with 20 bases between them. This CDR3 has 17 amino acids. The CDR3 reads CASSLVEGRVGGYEQYF. The CDR3 DNA reads as TGCGCCAGCAGCTTGGTGGAGGGAAGAGTTGGTGGTTACGAGCAGTACTTC. Variable domain in full (rest from reference TRBV5-1 and TRBJ2-7): KAGVTQTPRYLIKTRGQQVTLSCSPISGHRSVSWYQQTPGQGLQFLFEYFSETQRNKGNFPGRFSGRQFSNSRSEMNVSTLELGDSALYLCASSLVEGRVGGYEQYFGPGTRLTVT.

This clonotype was recorded many times. The V and J genes are TRBV9 and TRBJ1-3; a possible D gene is TRBD1 (5 bases). The CDR3 has 16 amino acids. Germline V gene sequence: CDR1 SGDLS, CDR2 YYNGEE. With 4 bases removed from V and 0 bases from J, the gap between germline ends came to 14 bases. The CDR3 protein is CASSPIDSFSGNTIYF. CDR3 sequence (DNA): TGTGCCAGCAGCCCCATCGACAGCTTCTCTGGAAACACCATATATTTT. Full variable domain (outside the CDR3, taken from reference TRBV9 and TRBJ1-3): DSGVTQTPKHLITATGQRVTLRCSPRSGDLSVYWYQQSLDQGLQFLIQYYNGEERAKGNILERFSAQQFPDLHSELNLSSLELGDSALYFCASSPIDSFSGNTIYFGEGSWLTVV.

The table lists this clonotype with many counts. For the CDR3, the DNA is TGTGCCACCAGCAGAGAAGCGGGAAGCTCCTACAATGAGCAGTTCTTC. It codes for CATSREAGSSYNEQFF. This chain uses TRBV15 with TRBJ2-1, with TRBD2 identical over 7 bases. Germline trimming cut 0 bases from V and 0 bases from J; bases unmatched to any gene: 2. The CDR3 covers 16 residues. Germline V lookup: CDR1 LNHNV, CDR2 YYDKDF (reference sequence).

This clonotype came up many times. This chain uses TRBV10-3 with TRBJ2-3; 14 bases are a match to TRBD2. The CDR3 totals 16 residues. With V trimmed by 11 bases and J by 7 bases, 14 bases remained unmatched. Germline lookup yields CDR1 ENHRY and CDR2 SYGVKD. In DNA form, the CDR3 reads TGTGCCGTTCAGGAACCGACTAGCGGGGGGGCAAATACGCAGTATTTT. Translating gives CAVQEPTSGGANTQYF.

The table lists this clonotype with many counts. This chain links TRBV4-3 with TRBJ2-1, with 9 nucleotides matching TRBD2. This CDR3 comprises 15 residues. CDR1 is LGHNA, CDR2 YSLEER, per germline. With V trimmed by 0 bases and J by 3 bases, 0 bases remained unmatched. The CDR3 sequence is CASSQELAGYNEQFF. CDR3 bases: TGCGCCAGCAGCCAAGAACTAGCGGGCTACAATGAGCAGTTCTTC.

At least ten counts were recorded for this clonotype. For the CDR3, the DNA is TGCGCCAGCAGCTTATATGGGACAGGGGGCAGGAATGAGCAGTTCTTC. It encodes CASSLYGTGGRNEQFF. This rearrangement joins TRBV5-1 to TRBJ2-1; 12 nucleotides align to TRBD1. The CDR3 consists of 16 residues. Trimming at V came to 2 bases and at J to 7 bases, leaving 7 bases not matched to a gene. Germline CDR1 and CDR2: SGHRS and YFSETQ. Variable domain in full (rest from reference TRBV5-1 and TRBJ2-1): KAGVTQTPRYLIKTRGQQVTLSCSPISGHRSVSWYQQTPGQGLQFLFEYFSETQRNKGNFPGRFSGRQFSNSRSEMNVSTLELGDSALYLCASSLYGTGGRNEQFFGPGTRLTVL.

This clonotype was counted ten times or more. This rearrangement joins TRBV4-3 to TRBJ2-5; tentative D call: TRBD1 (6 bases). The V end lost 0 bases, the J end lost 3 bases, and 11 bases lay between the germline ends. The CDR3 extends over 15 amino acids. Per germline, CDR1 LGHNA and CDR2 YSLEER. CDR3 sequence: CASSQDVGAEETQYF. Written as DNA, the CDR3 is TGCGCCAGCAGCCAAGATGTGGGGGCGGAAGAGACCCAGTACTTC.

This clonotype was found many times. The rearrangement links TRBV5-1 to TRBJ1-5; weak D call: TRBD1 (5 bases). CDR1 and CDR2 from the germline V gene are SGHRS and YFSETQ. V shed 0 bases and J shed 1 base, with 26 bases lying between them. The CDR3 consists of 21 residues. CDR3 nucleotides: TGCGCCAGCAGCTTGGCCCCTCTAAGGGGCAGCCCCACGGCGAGCAATCAGCCCCAGCATTTT. This codes for CASSLAPLRGSPTASNQPQHF.

This clonotype was counted at least ten times. J is TRBJ1-5 and V is TRBV4-1; 8 bases are a match to TRBD1. From germline, CDR1 is MGHRA and CDR2 YSYEKL. The V segment lost 4 bases and the J segment 0 bases; nucleotides outside the gene matches: 5. CDR3 length: 16 residues. The CDR3 loop reads CASSPNRGSSNQPQHF. The CDR3 nucleotides are TGCGCCAGCAGCCCCAACAGGGGGAGTAGCAATCAGCCCCAGCATTTT.

At least ten counts were recorded for this clonotype. The V and J genes are TRBV4-3 and TRBJ1-1; 7 nucleotides align to TRBD1. The trim removed 3 bases at V and 3 bases at J, leaving 10 bases unmatched. The germline gives CDR1 LGHNA, CDR2 YSLEER. The CDR3 has 16 residues. CDR3: CASSQIPQGGDTEAFF. The CDR3 DNA reads TGCGCCAGCAGCCAGATTCCCCAGGGGGGGGACACTGAAGCTTTCTTT.

This clonotype was picked up many times. The gene calls are TRBV7-6 and TRBJ2-1; no firm D call. This CDR3 comprises 11 residues. The V and J ends lost 0 bases and 16 bases respectively, with 10 bases between them. CDR1 is SGHVS and CDR2 is FNYEAQ in the germline V gene. DNA of the CDR3: TGTGCCAGCAGCTTAGCGCTCCTCTTCTTCTTC. The encoded protein is CASSLALLFFF.